One and the same sample provided the 32 T cell receptor beta chains below, sequenced in a study of T cells after yellow fever vaccination. TCRdb itself ran the 5' RACE reads through MiXCR, one entry per CDR3 protein. In the table there are under 200,000 distinct CDR3 sequences, about 11% of which are singletons. The sequencing used CD8+ T cells sorted from PBMCs, collected 15 days after the yellow fever booster vaccination. These TCRs come from a man between 18 and 29 years old who received the YFV17D yellow fever vaccine.

The chain couples TRBV6-5 to TRBJ2-3; D possibly corresponds to TRBD2 (5 bases). The CDR3 has 13 amino acids. The germline CDR1 and CDR2 sequences are MNHEY and SVGAGI. The ends were cut back, 4 bases at V and 7 bases at J, with 12 bases in the middle. CDR3: CASSLVRGHTQYF. The CDR3 coding sequence is TGTGCCAGCAGTTTGGTCCGCGGGCATACGCAGTATTTT.

This clonotype was counted a few times. The rearrangement links TRBV7-9 to TRBJ2-1; weak D call: TRBD2 (5 bases). CDR3 size: 17 residues. The V end was cut by 4 bases, the J end by 6 bases, with 22 bases between. From germline, CDR1 is SEHNR and CDR2 FQNEAQ (reference sequence). The CDR3 protein is CASSSNLDSDPGNEQFF. DNA of the CDR3: TGTGCCAGCAGCTCAAATTTGGACTCCGACCCAGGCAATGAGCAGTTCTTC.

This clonotype was detected a few times. The CDR3 here is CAIGTRGTRVETQYF. CDR3 DNA: TGTGCCATCGGAACCAGGGGAACCAGGGTTGAGACCCAGTACTTC. V and J are TRBV2 and TRBJ2-5; possibly TRBD1 for D (6 bases). The germline CDR1 and CDR2 sequences are SNHLY and FYNNEI. Trimming stripped 10 bases from V and 5 bases from J, with 23 bases between. The CDR3 extends over 15 amino acids.

This clonotype was seen a handful of times. The CDR3 sequence: CASSQEGGYTF. CDR3 in DNA: TGTGCCAGCAGCCAAGAAGGTGGCTACACCTTC. The V gene is TRBV4-2, the J gene TRBJ1-2; no reliable D call. This CDR3 comprises 11 residues. Trimming stripped 0 bases from V and 7 bases from J, with 3 bases between. Per germline, CDR1 LGHNA and CDR2 YNFKEQ.

This clonotype was counted ten times or more. The V call is TRBV23-1, the J call TRBJ2-4; TRBD1 matches at 8 bases. TRBV23-1 is an ORF, and what it does is uncertain. The CDR3 sequence is 15 residues long. The CDR3 is CADRGDTLAKNIQYF. CDR3 nucleotide sequence: TGCGCAGACAGGGGAGACACACTGGCCAAAAACATTCAGTACTTC.

This clonotype appeared many times. This chain joins TRBV11-2 and TRBJ2-7; D remains ambiguous. Trimming stripped 1 base from V and 3 bases from J, with 10 bases between. Germline-derived CDR1 and CDR2 are SGHAT and FQNNGV. The CDR3 runs 14 residues. CDR3 amino acids: CASSLAVGIYEQYF. In nucleotides, the CDR3 is TGTGCCAGCAGCTTAGCCGTAGGGATCTACGAGCAGTACTTC.

This clonotype was seen more than once but under ten times. The genes are TRBV24-1 and TRBJ2-2; D may be TRBD2 (6 bases). Germline V gene sequence: CDR1 KGHDR, CDR2 SFDVKD. This CDR3 has 15 residues. V lost 4 bases and J 4 bases, leaving 12 bases between the germline ends. The CDR3 coding sequence is TGTGCCACCAGTGAGGGGGGAACGGCCACCGGGGAGCTGTTTTTT. It specifies CATSEGGTATGELFF.

This chain joins TRBV29-1 and TRBJ2-2; D is perhaps TRBD1 or TRBD2 (5 bases each). The CDR3 is made up of 12 amino acids. Germline CDR1 and CDR2: SQVTM and ANQGSEA. Trimming pared 4 bases from V and 9 bases from J, leaving 12 bases between. The CDR3 region has the DNA TGCAGCGTTGGGTTTGGGGGACGGGAGCTGTTTTTT. Protein sequence: CSVGFGGRELFF.

This clonotype was picked up a small number of times. This rearrangement joins TRBV3-1 to TRBJ1-6; weak D call: TRBD1 (6 bases). The CDR3 consists of 17 residues. The V gene's germline CDR1 is LGHDT and CDR2 YNNKEL (reference sequence). The V end was cut by 0 bases, the J end by 9 bases, with 18 bases between. In DNA form, the CDR3 reads TGTGCCAGCAGCCAAGAAGGTCCGGGGGCCTACACTTCACCCCTCCACTTT. Translating gives CASSQEGPGAYTSPLHF.

This clonotype occurred once. This chain uses TRBV5-4 with TRBJ1-4; tentative D call: TRBD1 (5 bases). CDR3 size: 14 residues. V was trimmed by 5 bases and J by 5 bases, leaving 13 bases between them. Germline CDR1 reads SGHNT; CDR2 reads YYREEE (reference sequence). The CDR3 is CASSLGGKNEKLFF. CDR3 nucleotides: TGTGCCAGCAGTCTCGGGGGGAAGAATGAAAAACTGTTTTTT.

There are a few counts of this clonotype. The chain links TRBV6-2 or TRBV6-3 to TRBJ2-1; TRBD2 aligns across 11 bases. The trim removed 6 bases at V and 4 bases at J, leaving 5 bases unmatched. In germline, CDR1 is MNHEY, CDR2 SVGEGT. This CDR3 comprises 15 residues. The chain's CDR3 is CASSHSGGAYNEQFF. The CDR3 coding sequence is TGTGCCAGCAGCCATAGCGGGGGGGCGTACAATGAGCAGTTCTTC.

In nucleotides, the CDR3 is TGTGCCATCAGTGAGTCTCGCTCCCAAGAGACCCAGTACTTC. This encodes CAISESRSQETQYF. This rearrangement joins TRBV10-3 to TRBJ2-5; no firm D call. V lost 0 bases, J lost 1 base, and 6 bases lay in between. From germline, CDR1 is ENHRY and CDR2 SYGVKD. The CDR3 runs to 14 residues.

This clonotype was counted a few times. The V and J genes are TRBV12-3 or TRBV12-4 and TRBJ1-2; 7 nucleotides agree with TRBD1. The CDR3 is 14 residues long. With 3 bases clipped from V and 8 bases from J, the junction kept 9 bases outside the gene matches. CDR3 in amino acids: CASSFAGGSSGYTF. DNA of the CDR3: TGTGCCAGCAGTTTCGCAGGGGGATCGTCCGGCTACACCTTC.

This clonotype came up many times. The gene calls are TRBV20-1 and TRBJ2-3; 7 nucleotides agree with TRBD2. CDR3 length: 13 residues. Germline V CDR1 and CDR2: DFQATT, SNEGSKA (reference sequence). V shed 6 bases and J 4 bases; nucleotides not matched to a gene: 7. CDR3 in amino acids: CSAESGASDTQYF. In DNA, the CDR3 is TGCAGTGCCGAGAGCGGGGCCTCAGATACGCAGTATTTT.

The chain couples TRBV7-8 to TRBJ1-1; D is undetermined. Trimming pared 2 bases from V and 1 base from J, leaving 11 bases between. The CDR3 sequence is 15 residues long. Germline CDR1 is SGHVS and CDR2 is FQNEAQ. CDR3 sequence (DNA): TGTGCCAGCAGCTTATTTGAAGGAGCGAACACTGAAGCTTTCTTT. Protein sequence: CASSLFEGANTEAFF.

The gene calls are TRBV27 and TRBJ1-5, with 12 bases identical to TRBD1. V was clipped by 6 bases and J by 0 bases; unmatched bases: 3. The CDR3 is made up of 16 amino acids. Germline V gives CDR1 MNHEY, CDR2 SMNVEV (reference sequence). CDR3 nucleotide sequence: TGTGCCAGCAGGGGACAGGGGGCCTATAGCAATCAGCCCCAGCATTTT. Its protein product is CASRGQGAYSNQPQHF.

This clonotype was seen more than once but under ten times. The V and J genes are TRBV7-9 and TRBJ2-1; either TRBD1 or TRBD2 may supply D (5 bases each). CDR1 and CDR2 from the germline V gene are SEHNR and FQNEAQ (reference sequence). The CDR3 consists of 15 residues. Trimming cost V 5 bases and J 3 bases, with 14 bases left between them. CDR3 bases: TGTGCCAGCAGCCACAGTGGGACGGACTACAATGAGCAGTTCTTC. It encodes CASSHSGTDYNEQFF.

The rearrangement uses TRBV19 and TRBJ1-2; D is perhaps TRBD1 (6 bases). CDR1 LNHDA and CDR2 SQIVND come from the germline V gene (reference sequence). V lost 0 bases to trimming and J lost 5 bases, with 16 bases between them. This CDR3 has 16 amino acids. CDR3 region: CASSIDPPPGQYGYTF. In nucleotides, the CDR3 is TGTGCCAGTAGTATAGATCCCCCTCCGGGACAATATGGCTACACCTTC. Based on the CDR3 plus reference TRBV19 and TRBJ1-2, the full variable domain is DGGITQSPKYLFRKEGQNVTLSCEQNLNHDAMYWYRQDPGQGLRLIYYSQIVNDFQKGDIAEGYSVSREKKESFPLTVTSAQKNPTAFYLCASSIDPPPGQYGYTFGSGTRLTVV.

The V gene is TRBV4-1, the J gene TRBJ2-5; tentative D call: TRBD1 (5 bases). Germline V gene sequence: CDR1 MGHRA, CDR2 YSYEKL. Trimming shortened V by 2 bases and J by 2 bases, and 12 bases separated the two germline ends. The CDR3 runs 15 residues. The CDR3 bases are TGCGCCAGCAGCCAATTTGAAAGGGGACAAGAGACCCAGTACTTC. As protein: CASSQFERGQETQYF.

In its sample, this clonotype was seen a few times. The V call is TRBV7-9, the J call TRBJ1-2, with TRBD1 identical over 7 bases. Germline assignment: CDR1 SEHNR and CDR2 FQNEAQ (reference sequence). The CDR3 runs to 17 residues. The V and J ends lost 1 base and 8 bases, in that order; junction bases with no gene match: 16. The CDR3: CASSLGASGTVKGGYTF. Written as DNA, the CDR3 is TGTGCCAGCAGCTTAGGGGCCTCCGGGACAGTAAAAGGCGGCTACACCTTC.

This clonotype was seen only a few times. V and J are TRBV19 and TRBJ2-1; 9 bases align to TRBD2. There are 13 residues in the CDR3. The V segment lost 6 bases and the J segment 10 bases; nucleotides outside the gene matches: 7. Germline V gene sequence: CDR1 LNHDA, CDR2 SQIVND (reference sequence). CDR3 residues: CASRERGVEEQFF. In DNA form, the CDR3 reads TGTGCCAGTAGAGAGCGGGGGGTGGAGGAGCAGTTCTTC.

This clonotype came up a few times. This chain joins TRBV5-1 and TRBJ1-2, with TRBD1 matching 8 bases. The V and J ends lost 4 bases and 0 bases, in that order; junction bases with no gene match: 5. Germline V gives CDR1 SGHRS, CDR2 YFSETQ. The CDR3 consists of 15 residues. The CDR3 region has the DNA TGCGCCAGCAGCACGGACAGGGATACTAACTATGGCTACACCTTC. This codes for CASSTDRDTNYGYTF.

This clonotype has only a few counts. J is TRBJ2-7 and V is TRBV29-1; D unclear. Germline CDR1 reads SQVTM; CDR2 reads ANQGSEA. This CDR3 is 12 amino acids long. Trimming took off 3 bases at V and 2 bases at J, with 8 bases between the two ends. CDR3 sequence: CSVEDGPYEQYF. In DNA, the CDR3 is TGCAGCGTTGAGGACGGCCCCTACGAGCAGTACTTC.

The rearrangement uses TRBV20-1 and TRBJ2-3, with D possibly TRBD2 on 5 matching bases. Per germline, CDR1 DFQATT and CDR2 SNEGSKA (reference sequence). The length of the CDR3 is 14 residues. V was clipped by 1 base and J by 2 bases, with 10 bases between them. DNA for the CDR3: TGCAGTGCTAGAGCCCCGACTACCACAGATACGCAGTATTTT. Its protein is CSARAPTTTDTQYF.

This clonotype was counted a few times. The chain combines TRBV5-1 with TRBJ1-5, with D maybe TRBD1 (6 bases). From germline, CDR1 is SGHRS and CDR2 YFSETQ. V was shortened by 1 base and J by 1 base, with 15 bases between the two germline ends. The CDR3 spans 17 residues. The CDR3 sequence: CASSLPRARGSNQPQHF. CDR3 sequence (DNA): TGCGCCAGCAGCTTGCCTCGAGCCAGGGGCAGCAATCAGCCCCAGCATTTT.

The table lists this clonotype with a few counts. The CDR3 DNA sequence: TGTGCCAGCAGCTTTGAGGGGGAGGGTTCACCCCTCCACTTT. It specifies CASSFEGEGSPLHF. The V gene is TRBV5-5, the J gene TRBJ1-6; TRBD1 might be the D (6 bases). Germline V gives CDR1 SGHKS, CDR2 YYEKEE (reference sequence). V lost 2 bases to trimming and J lost 9 bases, with 12 bases between them. The CDR3 has 14 residues.

The V gene is TRBV23-1, the J gene TRBJ2-3; 8 bases are shared with TRBD2. TRBV23-1 is an ORF; its function is uncertain. Trimming cost V 4 bases and J 6 bases; bases outside gene matches: 9. The CDR3 loop spans 15 amino acids. The CDR3 loop reads CASSRGGPRPDTQYF. Written as DNA, the CDR3 is TGCGCCAGCAGTCGCGGGGGGCCCCGGCCGGATACGCAGTATTTT.

This sequence joins TRBV19 and TRBJ2-1, with D unclear. V lost 3 bases and J 4 bases, leaving 7 bases between the germline ends. Germline V gene lookup returns CDR1 LNHDA and CDR2 SQIVND (reference sequence). This CDR3 has 13 residues. The CDR3 is CASSIVLYNEQFF. DNA of the CDR3: TGTGCCAGTAGTATCGTGCTTTACAATGAGCAGTTCTTC.

CDR3 DNA: TGTGCCAGCAGTGAATCCCAGGGGCGGGGGCCACCCCGGGGAACAGATACGCAGTATTTT. This gives the protein CASSESQGRGPPRGTDTQYF. J is TRBJ2-3 and V is TRBV25-1; D might be TRBD2 (7 bases). In germline, CDR1 is MGHDK, CDR2 SYGVNS. V lost 1 base and J lost 3, with 26 bases in between. The CDR3 totals 20 residues.

This clonotype was counted a single time. This chain uses TRBV20-1 with TRBJ2-1, with TRBD2 identical over 10 bases. This CDR3 is 14 amino acids long. V shed 5 bases and J 7 bases; nucleotides not matched to a gene: 8. The germline V gene has CDR1 DFQATT and CDR2 SNEGSKA (reference sequence). CDR3 protein: CSARSGGARNEQFF. The CDR3 coding sequence is TGCAGTGCTCGAAGCGGGGGGGCCAGGAATGAGCAGTTCTTC.

The rearrangement uses TRBV11-1 and TRBJ2-1; D gene unclear. Trimming removed 3 bases from V and 4 bases from J, with 10 bases in between. The CDR3 totals 14 residues. Germline loops: CDR1 SGHAT, CDR2 FQDESV (reference sequence). The CDR3 region has the DNA TGTGCCAGCAGCTTGAGGACCACTTACAATGAGCAGTTCTTC. Encoded protein: CASSLRTTYNEQFF. The variable domain in full, with the rest retrieved from reference TRBV11-1 and TRBJ2-1, is EAEVAQSPRYKITEKSQAVAFWCDPISGHATLYWYRQILGQGPELLVQFQDESVVDDSQLPKDRFSAERLKGVDSTLKIQPAELGDSAMYLCASSLRTTYNEQFFGPGTRLTVL.

The J gene is TRBJ1-1, the V gene TRBV29-1; 10 positions agree with TRBD1. This CDR3 spans 14 amino acids. J lost 5 bases, V lost 5 bases, and 8 bases had no gene match. Germline-derived CDR1 and CDR2 are SQVTM and ANQGSEA. The CDR3 DNA follows: TGCAGCGTTAGGGACAGGGGTCTGTATACTGAAGCTTTCTTT. Protein product: CSVRDRGLYTEAFF.